Below, one TCR beta chain is given with its context. This clonotype was detected a few times. The antigen it binds to is not known. No base quality information exists; no much larger clone differs at one position. The label giving this sample's treatment or condition can be read as: allogeneic hematopoietic cell transplantation with graft depleted of TCRalphabeta T cells and CD19 B cells. The transplant recipients were children given TCRalphabeta/CD19-depleted allogeneic hematopoietic cell grafts. The sample is drawn from a study of T-cell reconstitution after alpha-beta-depleted transplantation in children (TCRdb year 2016). In the study overall: The study quantitatively tracked T-cell immune reconstitution after TCRalphabeta/CD19-depleted allogeneic hematopoietic cell transplantation in children using TCR repertoire profiling. Results the study describes overall, beyond this receptor: About two months after transplant, the apparently early recovery of alphabetaT-cell counts reportedly depended on just several hundred clones that had expanded rapidly and came from non-depleted graft cells. Over the following months the frequencies of hyperexpanded clones went down, and after one year T-cell counts and TCRbeta diversity were mostly credited to newly produced T cells. In some patients, the high TCRbeta diversity seen at day 60 was put down to recipient T cells and intrathymic progenitors that had survived conditioning.

There are 18 amino acids in the CDR3, from cysteine to phenylalanine inclusive. Here the CDR3 DNA is all that survives: 54 bases in frame from base 1. A distance of 20 bases separates the germline ends of V and J, which lose 4 bases and 0 bases respectively. The germline V gene specifies LGHNA as CDR1 and YNFKEQ as CDR2. The library was generated by PCR. This sample was sequenced with an Illumina HiSeq 2500. To normalize quantification of the TCRbeta repertoire, the TCR libraries were built with molecular barcoding that relied on unique molecular identifiers. TCRdb passed the public sequencing reads through fastp at Q25 and MiXCR, retaining productive beta sequences. Rows are combined by CDR3 protein, so each entry shows the most common genes and DNA. In this sample the table shows about 420,000 distinct CDR3 sequences, around 16% of which occur a single time. Under 30% of the sample goes to the ten largest clones.

Recombination linked TRBV4-2 to TRBJ2-3, with no D gene named confidently. The TCR sequence derives from a boy under two years old who had a stem cell transplant for Wiskott-Aldrich syndrome, so the T cells may come from the graft donor. This specimen was PBMCs, mostly from graft donor cells, taken 360 days after TCRalphabeta/CD19-depleted stem cell transplant. The nucleotide sequence is given as TGTGCCAGCAGCCGTGCAGGCTCATCCCCGCTTAGCACAGATACGCAGTATTTT. It translates as CASSRAGSSPLSTDTQYF.